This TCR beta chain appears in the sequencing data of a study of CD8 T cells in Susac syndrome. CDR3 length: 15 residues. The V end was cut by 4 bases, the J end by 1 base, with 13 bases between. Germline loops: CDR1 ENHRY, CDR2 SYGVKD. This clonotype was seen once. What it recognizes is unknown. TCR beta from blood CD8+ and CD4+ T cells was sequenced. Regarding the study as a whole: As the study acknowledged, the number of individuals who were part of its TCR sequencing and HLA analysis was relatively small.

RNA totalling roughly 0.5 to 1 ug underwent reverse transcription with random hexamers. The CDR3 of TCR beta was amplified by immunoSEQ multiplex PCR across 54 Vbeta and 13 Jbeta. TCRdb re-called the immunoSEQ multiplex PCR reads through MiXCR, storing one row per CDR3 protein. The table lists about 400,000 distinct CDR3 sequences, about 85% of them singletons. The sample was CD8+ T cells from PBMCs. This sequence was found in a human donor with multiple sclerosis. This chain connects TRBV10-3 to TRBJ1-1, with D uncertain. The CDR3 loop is CAISAGGARNTEAFF. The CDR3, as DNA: TGTGCCATCAGTGCGGGAGGTGCAAGGAACACTGAAGCTTTCTTT.